This TCR beta chain appears in the sequencing data of a study of blood T cell repertoires in COVID-19. About the research overall: Samples of COVID-19 (acute and convalescent) were obtained from the United States, Italy and Spain. PBMCs, B-cell-depleted T cells, or T cells provided the cDNA or gDNA that made up the material.

The authors' processing: Reference gene primer amplification gave nucleated cell count estimates. Here immunoSEQ multiplex PCR was the method, and the copy in TCRdb shows in-frame clones only, minus some. V and J calls and clone size are copied from that table; D and trimming were computed from the DNA. The sample holds around 68,000 clones, around 80% seen once. The CDR3 loop spans 19 amino acids. Trimming removed 1 base from V and 6 bases from J, with 23 bases in between. The germline CDR1 and CDR2 sequences are KGHDR and SFDVKD. The sequence was collected from a human donor in a cohort sampled during active COVID-19. V is TRBV24-1 and J is TRBJ1-4; D not certain. The sequenced sample was peripheral blood. In nucleotides, the CDR3 is TGTGCCACCAGTGATTTTCCTATTTTCTTGGGGAGGGTGGATGAAAAACTGTTTTTT. Protein product: CATSDFPIFLGRVDEKLFF.